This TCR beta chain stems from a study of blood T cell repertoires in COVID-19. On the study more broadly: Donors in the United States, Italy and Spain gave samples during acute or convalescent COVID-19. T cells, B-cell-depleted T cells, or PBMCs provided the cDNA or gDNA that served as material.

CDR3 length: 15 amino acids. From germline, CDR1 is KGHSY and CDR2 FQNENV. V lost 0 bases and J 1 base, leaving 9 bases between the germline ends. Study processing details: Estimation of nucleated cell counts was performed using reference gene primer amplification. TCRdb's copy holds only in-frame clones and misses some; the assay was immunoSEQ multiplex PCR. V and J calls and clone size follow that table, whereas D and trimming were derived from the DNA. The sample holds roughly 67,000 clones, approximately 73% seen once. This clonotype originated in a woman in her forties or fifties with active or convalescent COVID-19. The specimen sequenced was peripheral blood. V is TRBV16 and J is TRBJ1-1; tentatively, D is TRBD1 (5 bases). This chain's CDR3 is CASSQSGRGNTEAFF. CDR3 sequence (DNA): TGTGCCAGCAGCCAATCGGGTAGGGGGAACACTGAAGCTTTCTTT.